One T cell receptor (beta chain) is described in this entry. Between the trimmed V and J ends, which lost 5 bases and 2 bases, there was a span of 10 bases. CDR1 SGHRS and CDR2 YFSETQ come from the germline V gene. The CDR3 length is 14 residues. Sequencing used immunoSEQ multiplex PCR; TCRdb keeps in-frame clones, though not all of them. The table records over 85,000 clones, roughly nine tenths of them present only once. This sample stems from a study of control samples from healthy donors and cancer patients. This receptor was obtained from a woman aged 45-65 years with colorectal cancer. The sequenced material came from PBMCs. V gene TRBV5-1 combines with J gene TRBJ2-2; a weak D match, TRBD2 (6 bases). The CDR3 DNA is TGCGCCAGCAGGCGGGAAACCAACACCGGGGAGCTGTTTTTT. Residues: CASRRETNTGELFF.